This T cell receptor beta chain was observed in a study of Graves' ophthalmopathy and Graves' hyperthyroidism (dated by TCRdb to between 2017 and 2018). Notes on the research overall: Peripheral blood was collected at initial diagnosis, before any treatment. To explore V-J signatures that distinguish ophthalmopathy from hyperthyroidism, a discovery set of about a hundred patients was enrolled, made up of 43 with ophthalmopathy and some 60 with stable hyperthyroidism. In 6 or 7 hyperthyroidism patients, T-cell repertoires of thyroid tissue and blood were compared. Following sample collection, hyperthyroidism patients were given methimazole at a starting dose of 30 mg daily, and ophthalmopathy patients were given high-dose intravenous methylprednisolone. TCR beta repertoire signatures were used to distinguish Graves' ophthalmopathy from Graves' hyperthyroidism and to predict progression to ophthalmopathy. An independent validation cohort comprised 18 hyperthyroidism patients and 15 to 17 patients who later progressed from hyperthyroidism to ophthalmopathy. In total, approximately 130 blood samples were TCR-sequenced: some 43 ophthalmopathy, some 75 hyperthyroidism and about 17 hyperthyroidism-to-ophthalmopathy patients. Results the study describes overall, beyond this receptor: Ophthalmopathy was separated from stable hyperthyroidism by the 13-signature model with roughly 88% sensitivity and around 81% specificity in cross-validation and with 80%/75% in the test set. In validation, the model predicted ophthalmopathy progression with 55% to 71% sensitivity and 72.22% specificity; around twelve predicted patients were CT-confirmed with GO in a median of around 6 months. Most expanded thyroid clonotypes with frequency above 0.001 were also detected in blood, suggesting blood repertoires may reflect the thyroid immune response. Sample size was not statistically predetermined, and group allocation was not concealed from the investigators.

Patients with ophthalmopathy had moderately to severely active disease, with a Clinical Activity Score of 3 or more, a NOSPECS grade of 4 or more, and a disease duration of less than 3 months. Patients with other autoimmune diseases, uncontrolled infections, pregnancy or lactation were excluded. Clinical symptoms, serum thyroxine, TRAb, thyroid ultrasound and orbital computed tomography were used for diagnosis. Ficoll-Paque density gradient centrifugation was used to isolate PBMCs from approximately 10 ml of fresh peripheral blood. Total RNA was extracted using Trizol reagent, and RNA quality was checked on an Agilent 2100 Bioanalyzer. Comments on this clonotype: Its specific antigen is unknown. Base-call qualities are not available, and no considerably larger clone is one nucleotide away.

CDR3 length: 14 amino acids, cysteine to phenylalanine. The retained sequence is limited to the CDR3, 42 bases, with the frame set at the first base. Trimming takes 10 bases from V and 10 bases from J, and the germline ends sit 20 bases apart. In the germline V gene, CDR1 corresponds to ENHRY and CDR2 to SYGVKD. For repertoire sequencing, the TCR beta CDR3 regions were amplified from RNA transcripts. The first round of RT-PCR was done with HTBI primers and the Qiagen OneStep RT-PCR kit, and was followed by a second round of multiplex PCR, then size selection and purification. Libraries were sequenced paired-end with 100 bp reads on an Illumina HiSeq2000. On the study's bioinformatics: SOAPnuke was used for read processing, and reads with adapters, uncalled bases, a mean Phred below 15, or no exact constant-primer or identifier match were discarded. High-quality paired reads were merged with COPE v1.2.5. Unique nucleotide sequences were defined as clonotypes and aligned to IMGT TRB V, D and J references using MiTCR v1.1. Only V-J combinations with frequency above 0.0001 were analysed, covering around 99% of repertoires. For each V-J combination, a TCR clonal expansion and chaos score was defined as F50 clonal expansion divided by the chaos observed in the TCRdist matrix. Welch's t-statistics and random forest were used to reduce features to about a dozen V-J combinations, which were fed into a naive Bayes classifier. The similarity between thyroid and blood repertoires was quantified using the Morisita-Horn index. TCRdb reran the public reads through fastp at Q25 and MiXCR, keeping productive beta chains. One record per CDR3 amino acid sequence lists the most common genes and DNA. These V and J calls originate from TCRdb's pipeline instead of the authors' own analysis. The sample contains more than 550,000 distinct CDR3 sequences, about 40% of them found a single time. Under 3.5% of the sample goes to the ten largest clones.

The clonotype originates from an adult man with Graves' ophthalmopathy. The chain was built from TRBV10-3 and TRBJ2-6, with TRBD1 as a weak D call on 6 bases. The sequenced sample consisted of peripheral blood. This receptor has the CDR3 CANETGSGANVLTF. The DNA is as follows: TGTGCCAACGAAACAGGGTCCGGAGCTAACGTCCTGACTTTC.